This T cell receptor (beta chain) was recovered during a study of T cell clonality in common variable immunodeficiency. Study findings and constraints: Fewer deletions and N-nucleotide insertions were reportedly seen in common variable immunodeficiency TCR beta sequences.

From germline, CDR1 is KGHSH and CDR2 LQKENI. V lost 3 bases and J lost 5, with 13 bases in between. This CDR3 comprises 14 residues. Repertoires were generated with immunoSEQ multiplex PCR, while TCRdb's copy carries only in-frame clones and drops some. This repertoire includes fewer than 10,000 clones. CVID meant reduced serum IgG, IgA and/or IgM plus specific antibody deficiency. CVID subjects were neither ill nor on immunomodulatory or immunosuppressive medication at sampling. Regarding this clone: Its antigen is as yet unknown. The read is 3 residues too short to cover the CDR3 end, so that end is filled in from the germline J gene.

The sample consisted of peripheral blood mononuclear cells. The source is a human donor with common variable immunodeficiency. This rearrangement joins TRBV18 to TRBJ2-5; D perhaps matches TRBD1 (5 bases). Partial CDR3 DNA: TGTGCCAGCTCACCGGAGACAGTCGGGGAGACC. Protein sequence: CASSPETVGET. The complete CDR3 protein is CASSPETVGETQYF.